This entry lists 10 T cell receptor beta chains sequenced from one sample in a study of PD-1 blockade in classical Hodgkin lymphoma (dated by TCRdb to 2018 to 2021). Reading the label with the study, this specimen's time point is: cycle 2 day 1 (C2D1) of nivolumab. Relapse after autologous stem cell transplantation had occurred in all trial patients, and cohorts A, B and C were distinguished by prior brentuximab vedotin exposure. The protocol used for the library was the immunoSEQ multiplex PCR assay. TCRdb carries this immuneACCESS record with in-frame sequences only. Its versions omit some clonotypes, under half of them owing to an unresolved V gene in the studies checked, with the rest unexplained. This sample has approximately 100,000 clones in its table, and approximately 90% of those were observed once. The ten largest account for 5% to 7.5% of the sample. This material consisted of peripheral blood mononuclear cells (PBMCs), taken before the second cycle of nivolumab. These receptors all stem from a human donor with classical Hodgkin lymphoma.

This clone showed up just once. This chain joins TRBV6-9 and TRBJ1-1; D gene unclear. CDR3 size: 13 residues. From germline, CDR1 is MNHGY and CDR2 SVAAGI. The V and J ends lost 1 base and 5 bases respectively, with 8 bases between them. CDR3 in DNA: TGTGCCAGCAGTTATTTCAAGGTGACTGAAGCTTTCTTT. It codes for CASSYFKVTEAFF.

In DNA, the CDR3 is TGTGCCAGCAGCGTAGACCCACGACAGGGTAACACTGAAGCTTTCTTT. It yields the protein CASSVDPRQGNTEAFF. The chain uses TRBV9 and TRBJ1-1, with TRBD1 identical over 7 bases. There are 16 residues in the CDR3. The V and J ends lost 0 bases and 2 bases, in that order; junction bases with no gene match: 7. CDR1 and CDR2 (germline): SGDLS, YYNGEE.

The chain couples TRBV7-2 to TRBJ1-3; D call uncertain. This CDR3 region has 11 residues. Looked up from germline, CDR1 is SGHTA and CDR2 is FQGNSA. V was clipped by 10 bases and J by 2 bases, with 6 bases between them. CDR3 in amino acids: CATYAGNTIYF. DNA of the CDR3: TGTGCCACTTATGCTGGAAACACCATATATTTT.

This clone was counted a few times. V and J are TRBV7-9 and TRBJ2-2, with a weak D call TRBD2 (6 bases). Germline V CDR1 and CDR2: SEHNR, FQNEAQ (reference sequence). This CDR3 comprises 16 residues. Trimming pared 7 bases from V and 6 bases from J, leaving 21 bases between. CDR3 residues: CASTVRGLGGAGELFF. CDR3 coding DNA: TGTGCCAGCACCGTCAGAGGCCTAGGAGGGGCCGGGGAGCTGTTTTTT. Using reference TRBV7-9 and TRBJ2-2 for the parts outside the CDR3, the full variable domain is DTGVSQNPRHKITKRGQNVTFRCDPISEHNRLYWYRQTLGQGPEFLTYFQNEAQLEKSRLLSDRFSAERPKGSFSTLEIQRTEQGDSAMYLCASTVRGLGGAGELFFGEGSRLTVL.

The J gene is TRBJ2-5, the V gene TRBV6-1, with D maybe TRBD1 (6 bases). V was cut by 3 bases and J by 5 bases, with 16 bases left in between. Germline CDR1 is MNHNS and CDR2 is SASEGT. CDR3 length: 15 residues. CDR3 residues: CASSESQGRWETQYF. In nucleotides, the CDR3 is TGTGCCAGCAGTGAGTCACAGGGTAGGTGGGAGACCCAGTACTTC.

The chain couples TRBV10-3 to TRBJ1-2; TRBD1 might be the D (5 bases). Per germline, CDR1 ENHRY and CDR2 SYGVKD. Trimming stripped 4 bases from V and 5 bases from J, with 17 bases between. The CDR3 has 15 residues. The CDR3 spells CAISGGLQKGYGYTF. In DNA form, the CDR3 reads TGTGCCATCAGTGGGGGGTTGCAGAAAGGATATGGCTACACCTTC.

The rearrangement links TRBV29-1 to TRBJ1-2, with D unclear. The CDR3 consists of 14 residues. The germline V gene encodes CDR1 SQVTM and CDR2 ANQGSEA. Trimming shortened V by 4 bases and J by 1 base, and 13 bases separated the two germline ends. The CDR3 protein is CSVAASMVNYGYTF. The CDR3 nucleotides are TGCAGCGTTGCAGCATCGATGGTTAACTATGGCTACACCTTC.

The gene calls are TRBV2 and TRBJ1-5; D not certain. Germline V gene data show CDR1 as SNHLY and CDR2 as FYNNEI. The CDR3 loop spans 12 amino acids. Trimming pared 8 bases from V and 5 bases from J, leaving 10 bases between. Here the CDR3 DNA reads TGTGCCAGCTCCCCTGGTCATCAGCCCCAGCATTTT. Translating gives CASSPGHQPQHF.

V and J are TRBV6-6 and TRBJ1-1, with unresolved D. Trimming took 2 bases from V and 4 from J, leaving 5 bases between them. There are 12 residues in the CDR3. The germline V gene has CDR1 MNHNY and CDR2 SVGAGI (reference sequence). The CDR3 reads CASSYGPTEAFF. DNA for the CDR3: TGTGCCAGCAGTTACGGCCCCACTGAAGCTTTCTTT.

This chain links TRBV5-1 with TRBJ2-7; TRBD1 agrees at 10 bases. V was pared by 1 base and J by 2 bases, with 15 bases of the junction left unmatched. Germline assignment: CDR1 SGHRS and CDR2 YFSETQ. The CDR3 loop spans 19 amino acids. CDR3 loop: CASSLSQPLYDRGPYEQYF. CDR3 sequence (DNA): TGCGCCAGCAGCTTGTCTCAGCCCCTCTACGACAGGGGGCCCTACGAGCAGTACTTC.